These T cell receptor beta chains were read from a single sample in a study of OX40 agonist ivuxolimab in advanced cancers. Clones were read by immunoSEQ multiplex PCR, and TCRdb kept only the in-frame ones, dropping some. The sample lists fewer than 90,000 clones; approximately 85% were seen once. Sequenced here: CD4+ or CD8+ T cells sorted from blood, sampled in a trial of the OX40 agonist ivuxolimab. The receptor source for this set is an adult with an advanced solid tumor such as melanoma, head and neck, liver or kidney cancer. Both conserved end residues are trimmed from each CDR3. The order of the fields is J gene, V gene, CDR3 protein.

TRBJ2-5 | TRBV9 | ASSVGTGAGETQY
TRBJ1-1 | TRBV28 | ASRLGVGGGTEAF
TRBJ2-3 | TRBV7-9 | ASSSGLAGATDTQY
TRBJ1-1 | TRBV19 | ASFRQGVMSTEAF
TRBJ2-7 | TRBV9 | ASSKGQGVSSYEQY
TRBJ1-2 | TRBV5-4 | ASTRQWGDYGYT
TRBJ2-3 | TRBV5-5 | ASSFGGLGTDTQY
TRBJ1-1 | TRBV7-9 | ASSLASYEAF
TRBJ1-3 | TRBV5-4 | ASTVGGRRNTIY
TRBJ1-1 | TRBV7-2 | ASSPDRRAEAF
TRBJ1-2 | TRBV21-1 | ANRGKAGYT
TRBJ2-3 | TRBV2 | ASSATGLPDTQY
TRBJ2-5 | TRBV7-2 | ASSSPRGSIETQY
TRBJ1-2 | TRBV6-6 | ASTLAGYGYT
TRBJ2-4 | TRBV19 | ASSGGSLAKNIQY
TRBJ2-6 | TRBV19 | ASSYGLFHSGANVLT
TRBJ1-4 | TRBV5-1 | ASSPTTVLNEKLF
TRBJ1-2 | TRBV29-1 | SSLTGTEAYGYT
TRBJ1-2 | TRBV6-5 | ASSYLGGGGYT
TRBJ2-1 | TRBV30 | AWSMGGQEQF
TRBJ1-4 | TRBV4-1 | ASSQPPGTGNEKLF
TRBJ1-3 | TRBV4-1 | ASSQDSHGSAGNTIY
TRBJ1-1 | TRBV7-2 | ASSLRGTGTETF
TRBJ2-7 | TRBV5-5 | ASSSVYEQY
TRBJ2-6 | TRBV4-2 | ASSQVRGRGSGANVLT
TRBJ1-1 | TRBV4-3 | ASSRGSAEAF
TRBJ1-1 | TRBV6-1 | ASSPYTEAF